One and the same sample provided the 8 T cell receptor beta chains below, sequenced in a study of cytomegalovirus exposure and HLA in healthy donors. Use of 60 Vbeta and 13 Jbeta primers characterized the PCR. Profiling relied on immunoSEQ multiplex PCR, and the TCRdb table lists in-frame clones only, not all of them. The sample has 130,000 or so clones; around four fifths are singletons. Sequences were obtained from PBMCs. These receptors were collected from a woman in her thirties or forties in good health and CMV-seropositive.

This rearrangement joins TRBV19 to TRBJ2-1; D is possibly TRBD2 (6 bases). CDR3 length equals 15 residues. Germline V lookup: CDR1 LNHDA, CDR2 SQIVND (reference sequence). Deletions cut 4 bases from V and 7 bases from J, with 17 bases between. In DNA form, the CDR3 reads TGTGCCAGTAGTAGTAGCGGAACCCTACAAAATGAGCAGTTCTTC. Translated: CASSSSGTLQNEQFF.

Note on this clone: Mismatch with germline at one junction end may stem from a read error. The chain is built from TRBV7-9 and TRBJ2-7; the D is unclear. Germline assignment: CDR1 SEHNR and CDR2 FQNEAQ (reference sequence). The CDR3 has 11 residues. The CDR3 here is CSSSSSYEQYF. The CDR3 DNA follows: TGTTCCAGCAGCTCCTCGTACGAGCAGTACTTC.

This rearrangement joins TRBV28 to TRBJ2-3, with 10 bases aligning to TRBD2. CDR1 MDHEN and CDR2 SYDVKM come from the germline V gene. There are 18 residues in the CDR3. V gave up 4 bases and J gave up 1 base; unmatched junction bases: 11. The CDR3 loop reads CASSSTGTSARRTDTQYF. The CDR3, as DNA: TGTGCCAGCAGTTCGACCGGGACTAGCGCTAGACGCACAGATACGCAGTATTTT.

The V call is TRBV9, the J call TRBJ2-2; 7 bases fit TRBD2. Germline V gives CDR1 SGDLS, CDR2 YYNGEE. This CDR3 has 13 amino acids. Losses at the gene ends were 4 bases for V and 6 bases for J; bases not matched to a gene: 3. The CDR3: CASSLLAAGELFF. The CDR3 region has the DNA TGTGCCAGCAGCCTGCTAGCGGCCGGGGAGCTGTTTTTT.

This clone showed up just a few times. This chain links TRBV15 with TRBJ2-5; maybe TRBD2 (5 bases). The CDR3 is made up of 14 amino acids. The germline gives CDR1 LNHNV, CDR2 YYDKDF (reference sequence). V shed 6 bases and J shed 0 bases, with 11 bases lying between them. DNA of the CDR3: TGTGCCACCAGGCCTAGCCCCTACCAAGAGACCCAGTACTTC. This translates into CATRPSPYQETQYF.

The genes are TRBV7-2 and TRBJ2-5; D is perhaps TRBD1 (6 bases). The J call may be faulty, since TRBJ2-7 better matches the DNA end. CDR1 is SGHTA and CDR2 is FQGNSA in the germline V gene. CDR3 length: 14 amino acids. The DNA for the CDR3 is TGTGCCAGCACTCAATTCCAGGGGAGTTACGAGCAGTACTTC. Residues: CASTQFQGSYEQYF.

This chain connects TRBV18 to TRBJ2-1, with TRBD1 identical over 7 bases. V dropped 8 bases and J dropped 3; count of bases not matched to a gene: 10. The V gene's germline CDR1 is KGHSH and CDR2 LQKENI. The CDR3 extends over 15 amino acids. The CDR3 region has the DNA TGTGCCAGCACCATTAACAGGGGCAACTACAATGAGCAGTTCTTC. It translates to CASTINRGNYNEQFF.

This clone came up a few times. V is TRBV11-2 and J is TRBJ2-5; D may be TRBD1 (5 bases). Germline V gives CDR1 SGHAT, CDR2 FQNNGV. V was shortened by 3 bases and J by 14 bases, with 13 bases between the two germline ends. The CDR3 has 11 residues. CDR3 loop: CASSLGGQGYF. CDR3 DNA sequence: TGTGCCAGCAGCTTGGGTGGGCAGGGCTACTTC.